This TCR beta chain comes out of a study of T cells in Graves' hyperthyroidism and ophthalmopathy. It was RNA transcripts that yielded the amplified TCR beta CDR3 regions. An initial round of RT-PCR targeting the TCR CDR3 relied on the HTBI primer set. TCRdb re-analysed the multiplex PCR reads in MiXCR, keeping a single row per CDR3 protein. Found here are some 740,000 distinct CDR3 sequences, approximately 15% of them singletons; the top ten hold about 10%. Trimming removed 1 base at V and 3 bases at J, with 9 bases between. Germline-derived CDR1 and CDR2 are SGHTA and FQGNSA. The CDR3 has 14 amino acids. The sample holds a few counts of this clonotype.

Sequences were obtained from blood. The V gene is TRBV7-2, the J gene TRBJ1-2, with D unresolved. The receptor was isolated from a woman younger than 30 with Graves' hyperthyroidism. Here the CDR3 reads CASSLDPDYYGYTF. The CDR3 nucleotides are TGTGCCAGCAGCTTAGATCCGGATTACTATGGCTACACCTTC.